This T cell receptor (beta chain) was sequenced in a study of CD8 T cells in ankylosing spondylitis. CDR3 length equals 16 residues. Per the germline V gene, CDR1 is MGHRA and CDR2 is YSYEKL. V lost 3 bases to trimming and J lost 1 base, with 16 bases between them. TCRdb used MiXCR to reprocess the 5' RACE reads, holding one entry per CDR3 protein. The table lists 300,000 to 350,000 distinct CDR3 sequences, about 15% of them singletons. The V gene is TRBV4-1, the J gene TRBJ2-7; D is possibly TRBD1 (7 bases). The sequencing sample was made of blood, either unsorted or a sorted T cell fraction (not recorded which). The source of this sequence is a male donor with ankylosing spondylitis or in good health (not recorded which). CDR3 nucleotides: TGCGCCAGCAGCCATGACAGGGAGGCTAGGTCCTACGAGCAGTACTTC. Residues: CASSHDREARSYEQYF.